This T cell receptor beta chain was profiled in a study of early T cells in non-severe SARS-CoV-2 infection. Study background: RNA in bulk from unsorted whole blood was sequenced, and chains were unpaired. Study-level findings and limits: The study's VDJdb matching favored anti-spike CD8 responses and missed private and CD4 specificities.

Researchers attached unique molecular identifiers to individual cDNA molecules. TCRdb reprocessed the 5' RACE reads via MiXCR and lists one record per CDR3 protein. The table has 55,000 to 70,000 distinct CDR3 sequences, about 12% seen once. Only a few counts were recorded for this clonotype. As yet, its antigen is unknown. The germline V gene has CDR1 SGDLS and CDR2 YYNGEE. The CDR3 has 15 amino acids. V shed 3 bases and J shed 1 base, with 12 bases lying between them. The V and J genes are TRBV9 and TRBJ2-3; D unclear. The sequences come from whole blood, collected at baseline. This receptor was identified in an adult who was a healthcare worker with PCR-confirmed SARS-CoV-2 infection or an uninfected control (not recorded which). The donor label of this sample is uncertain. In nucleotides, the CDR3 is TGTGCCAGCAGCGCAGCTCCACCCCGCACAGATACGCAGTATTTT. Amino acid sequence: CASSAAPPRTDTQYF.